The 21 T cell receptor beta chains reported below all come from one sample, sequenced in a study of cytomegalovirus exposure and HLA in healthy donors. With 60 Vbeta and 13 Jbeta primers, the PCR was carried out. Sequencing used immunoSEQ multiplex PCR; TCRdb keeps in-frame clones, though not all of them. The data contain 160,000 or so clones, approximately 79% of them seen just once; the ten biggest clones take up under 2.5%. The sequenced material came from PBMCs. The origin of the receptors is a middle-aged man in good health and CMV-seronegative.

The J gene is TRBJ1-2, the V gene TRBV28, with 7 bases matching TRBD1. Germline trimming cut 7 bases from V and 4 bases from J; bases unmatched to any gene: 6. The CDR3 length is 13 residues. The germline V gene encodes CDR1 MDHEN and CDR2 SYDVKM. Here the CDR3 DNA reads TGTGCCAGCAACTCCCGGGACAGCTATGGCTACACCTTC. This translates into CASNSRDSYGYTF.

The CDR3 here is CASSLSRANGNYGYTF. The CDR3 region has the DNA TGTGCCAGCAGTTTATCGAGGGCAAACGGGAACTATGGCTACACCTTC. The chain combines TRBV27 with TRBJ1-2; the D is unclear. The CDR3 sequence is 16 residues long. Between the trimmed V and J ends, which lost 0 bases and 2 bases, there was a span of 13 bases. Germline lookup yields CDR1 MNHEY and CDR2 SMNVEV (reference sequence).

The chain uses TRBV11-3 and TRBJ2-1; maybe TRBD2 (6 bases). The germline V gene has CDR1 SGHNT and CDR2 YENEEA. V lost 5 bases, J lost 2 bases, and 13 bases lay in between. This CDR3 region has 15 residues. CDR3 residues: CASSARLGTYNEQFF. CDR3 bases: TGTGCCAGCAGCGCTAGACTAGGGACCTACAATGAGCAGTTCTTC.

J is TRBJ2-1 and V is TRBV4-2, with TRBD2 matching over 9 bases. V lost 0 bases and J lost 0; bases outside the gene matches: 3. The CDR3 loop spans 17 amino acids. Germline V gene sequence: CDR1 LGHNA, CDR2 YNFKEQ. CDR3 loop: CASSQDQLAGSYNEQFF. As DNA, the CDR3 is TGTGCCAGCAGCCAAGATCAACTAGCGGGCTCCTACAATGAGCAGTTCTTC.

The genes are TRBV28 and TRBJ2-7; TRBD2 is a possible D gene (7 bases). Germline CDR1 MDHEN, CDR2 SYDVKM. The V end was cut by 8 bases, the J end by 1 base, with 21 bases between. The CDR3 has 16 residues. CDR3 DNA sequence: TGTGCCAGCGGAGGGAGGGGGGGGGAACTTTCCTACGAGCAGTACTTC. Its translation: CASGGRGGELSYEQYF.

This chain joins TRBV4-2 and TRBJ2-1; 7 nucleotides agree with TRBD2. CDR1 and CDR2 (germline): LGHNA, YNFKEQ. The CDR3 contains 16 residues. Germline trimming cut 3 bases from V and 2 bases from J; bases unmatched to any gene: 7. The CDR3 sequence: CASSQAGEGTYNEQFF. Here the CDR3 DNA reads TGTGCCAGCAGCCAGGCCGGGGAGGGGACCTACAATGAGCAGTTCTTC.

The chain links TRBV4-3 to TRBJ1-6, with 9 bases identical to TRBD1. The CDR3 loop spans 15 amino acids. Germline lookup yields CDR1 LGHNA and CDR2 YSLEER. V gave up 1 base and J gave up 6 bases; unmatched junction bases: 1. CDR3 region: CASSQGDRANSPLHF. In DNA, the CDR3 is TGCGCCAGCAGCCAAGGGGACAGGGCTAATTCACCCCTCCACTTT.

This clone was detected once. The chain's CDR3 is CASSLRQGNQPQHF. In nucleotides, the CDR3 is TGTGCCAGCAGTCTACGACAGGGCAATCAGCCCCAGCATTTT. The J gene is TRBJ1-5, the V gene TRBV6-5, with TRBD1 as a possible D gene (6 bases). Trimming shortened V by 5 bases and J by 2 bases, and 10 bases separated the two germline ends. This CDR3 has 14 residues. From germline, CDR1 is MNHEY and CDR2 SVGAGI.

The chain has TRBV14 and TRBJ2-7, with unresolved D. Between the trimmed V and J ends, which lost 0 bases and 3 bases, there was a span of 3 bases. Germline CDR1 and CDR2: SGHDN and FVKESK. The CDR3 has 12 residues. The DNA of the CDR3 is TGTGCCAGCAGCCAAGACAGCTACGAGCAGTACTTC. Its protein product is CASSQDSYEQYF. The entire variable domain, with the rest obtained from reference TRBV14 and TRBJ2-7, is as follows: EAGVTQFPSHSVIEKGQTVTLRCDPISGHDNLYWYRRVMGKEIKFLLHFVKESKQDESGMPNNRFLAERTGGTYSTLKVQPAELEDSGVYFCASSQDSYEQYFGPGTRLTVT.

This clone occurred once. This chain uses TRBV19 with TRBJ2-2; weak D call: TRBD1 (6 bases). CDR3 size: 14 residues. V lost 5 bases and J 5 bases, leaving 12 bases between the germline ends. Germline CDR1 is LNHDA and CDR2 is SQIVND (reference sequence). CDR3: CASSLWTETGELFF. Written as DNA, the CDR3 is TGTGCCAGTAGTTTATGGACAGAGACCGGGGAGCTGTTTTTT.

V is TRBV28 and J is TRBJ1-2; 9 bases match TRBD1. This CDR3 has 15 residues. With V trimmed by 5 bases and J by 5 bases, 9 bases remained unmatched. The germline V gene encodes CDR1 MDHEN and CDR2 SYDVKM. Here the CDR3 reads CASSPAGQGQYGYTF. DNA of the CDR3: TGTGCCAGCAGTCCCGCCGGACAGGGGCAGTATGGCTACACCTTC.

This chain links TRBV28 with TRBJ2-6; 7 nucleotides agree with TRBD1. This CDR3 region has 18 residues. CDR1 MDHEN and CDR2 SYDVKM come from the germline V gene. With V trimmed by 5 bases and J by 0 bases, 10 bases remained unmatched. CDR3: CASSDRYRQGSGANVLTF. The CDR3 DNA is TGTGCCAGCAGTGACCGATACCGACAGGGCTCTGGGGCCAACGTCCTGACTTTC.

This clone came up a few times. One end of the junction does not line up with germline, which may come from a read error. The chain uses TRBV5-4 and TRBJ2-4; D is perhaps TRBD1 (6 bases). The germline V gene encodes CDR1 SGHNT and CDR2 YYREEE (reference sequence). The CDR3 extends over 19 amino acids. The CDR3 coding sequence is TGTGCCAGCAGCTTGCGGCAGGGGAGAGCCTCAGCCGGCAAAAACAGTCAGTACTTC. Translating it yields CASSLRQGRASAGKNSQYF.

CDR3 amino acids: CASSAEELTDTQYF. DNA for the CDR3: TGTGCCAGCAGTGCTGAGGAACTCACAGATACGCAGTATTTT. J is TRBJ2-3 and V is TRBV6-4; D not resolved. CDR3 length: 14 amino acids. Trimming stripped 4 bases from V and 2 bases from J, with 10 bases between. Germline CDR1 and CDR2: MRHNA and SNTAGT.

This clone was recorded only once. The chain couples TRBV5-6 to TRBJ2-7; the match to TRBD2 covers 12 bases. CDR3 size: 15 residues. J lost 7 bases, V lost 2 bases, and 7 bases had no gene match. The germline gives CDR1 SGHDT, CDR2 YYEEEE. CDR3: CASSFRLAGGLEQYF. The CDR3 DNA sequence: TGTGCCAGCAGCTTTAGGCTAGCGGGAGGGCTAGAGCAGTACTTC. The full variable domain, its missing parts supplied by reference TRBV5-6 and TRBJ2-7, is DAGVTQSPTHLIKTRGQQVTLRCSPKSGHDTVSWYQQALGQGPQFIFQYYEEEERQRGNFPDRFSGHQFPNYSSELNVNALLLGDSALYLCASSFRLAGGLEQYFGPGTRLTVT.

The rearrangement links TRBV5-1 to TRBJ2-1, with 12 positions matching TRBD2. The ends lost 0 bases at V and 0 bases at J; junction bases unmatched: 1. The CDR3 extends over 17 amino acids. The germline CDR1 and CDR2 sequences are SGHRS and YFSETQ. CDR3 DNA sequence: TGCGCCAGCAGCTTGGTACTAGCGGGAGGCTCCTACAATGAGCAGTTCTTC. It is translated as CASSLVLAGGSYNEQFF.

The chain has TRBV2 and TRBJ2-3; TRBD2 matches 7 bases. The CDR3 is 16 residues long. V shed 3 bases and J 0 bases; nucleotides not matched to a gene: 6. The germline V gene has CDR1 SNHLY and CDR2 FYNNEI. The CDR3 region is CASSDPSSGSTDTQYF. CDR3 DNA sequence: TGTGCCAGCAGTGACCCCTCTAGCGGTAGCACAGATACGCAGTATTTT. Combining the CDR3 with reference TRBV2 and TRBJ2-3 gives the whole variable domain EPEVTQTPSHQVTQMGQEVILRCVPISNHLYFYWYRQILGQKVEFLVSFYNNEISEKSEIFDDQFSVERPDGSNFTLKIRSTKLEDSAMYFCASSDPSSGSTDTQYFGPGTRLTVL.

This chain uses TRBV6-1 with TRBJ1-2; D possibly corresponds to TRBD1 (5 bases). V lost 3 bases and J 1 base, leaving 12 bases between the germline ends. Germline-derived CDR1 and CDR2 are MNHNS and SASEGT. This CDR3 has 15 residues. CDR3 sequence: CASSDAVRVNYGYTF. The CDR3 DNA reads TGTGCCAGCAGTGATGCCGTCAGGGTTAACTATGGCTACACCTTC.

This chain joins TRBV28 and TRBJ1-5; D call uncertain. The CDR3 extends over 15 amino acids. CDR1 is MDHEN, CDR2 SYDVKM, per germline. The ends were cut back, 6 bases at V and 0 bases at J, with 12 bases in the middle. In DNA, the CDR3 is TGTGCCAGCAGCTCCCTTTTATATAGCAATCAGCCCCAGCATTTT. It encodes CASSSLLYSNQPQHF.

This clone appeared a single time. In DNA form, the CDR3 reads TGTGCCAGTAGTAAGGGGTGGTTTACAGATACGCAGTATTTT. Protein sequence: CASSKGWFTDTQYF. The gene calls are TRBV19 and TRBJ2-3; TRBD1 might be the D (5 bases). Trimming pared 4 bases from V and 3 bases from J, leaving 11 bases between. The CDR3 sequence is 14 residues long. CDR1 is LNHDA and CDR2 is SQIVND in the germline V gene (reference sequence).

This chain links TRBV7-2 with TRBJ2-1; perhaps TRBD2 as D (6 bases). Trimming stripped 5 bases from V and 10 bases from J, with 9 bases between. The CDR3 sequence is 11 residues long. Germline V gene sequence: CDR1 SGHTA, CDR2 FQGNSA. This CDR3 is CASSVREEQFF. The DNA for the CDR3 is TGTGCCAGCAGCGTCCGGGAGGAGCAGTTCTTC. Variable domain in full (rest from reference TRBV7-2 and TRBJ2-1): GAGVSQSPSNKVTEKGKDVELRCDPISGHTALYWYRQSLGQGLEFLIYFQGNSAPDKSGLPSDRFSAERTGGSVSTLTIQRTQQEDSAVYLCASSVREEQFFGPGTRLTVL.